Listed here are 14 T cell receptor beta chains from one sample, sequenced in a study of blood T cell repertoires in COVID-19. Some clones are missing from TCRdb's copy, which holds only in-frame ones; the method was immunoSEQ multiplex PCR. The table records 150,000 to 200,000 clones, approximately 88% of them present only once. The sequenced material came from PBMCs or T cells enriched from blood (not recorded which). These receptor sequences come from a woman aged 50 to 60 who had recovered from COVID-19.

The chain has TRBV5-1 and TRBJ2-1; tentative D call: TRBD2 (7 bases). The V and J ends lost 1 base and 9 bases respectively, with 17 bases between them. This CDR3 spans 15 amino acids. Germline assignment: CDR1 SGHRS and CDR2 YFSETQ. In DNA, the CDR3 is TGCGCCAGCAGCTTGAGGACAGCGGGGCCGGTTGAGCAGTTCTTC. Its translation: CASSLRTAGPVEQFF.

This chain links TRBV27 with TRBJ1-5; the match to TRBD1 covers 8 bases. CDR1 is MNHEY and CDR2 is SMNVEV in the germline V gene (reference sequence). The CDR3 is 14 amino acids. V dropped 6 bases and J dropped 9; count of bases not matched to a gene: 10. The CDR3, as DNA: TGTGCCAGCAGGGGGACAGGCCCTTCGGGGCCCCAGCATTTT. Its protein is CASRGTGPSGPQHF.

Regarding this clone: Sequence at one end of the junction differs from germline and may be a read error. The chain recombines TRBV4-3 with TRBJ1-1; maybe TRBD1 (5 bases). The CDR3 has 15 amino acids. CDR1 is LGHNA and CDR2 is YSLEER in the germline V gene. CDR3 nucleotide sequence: TGCGCCAGCAGTCAAGGGGTAGCCTCGAACACTGAAGCTTTCTTT. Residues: CASSQGVASNTEAFF.

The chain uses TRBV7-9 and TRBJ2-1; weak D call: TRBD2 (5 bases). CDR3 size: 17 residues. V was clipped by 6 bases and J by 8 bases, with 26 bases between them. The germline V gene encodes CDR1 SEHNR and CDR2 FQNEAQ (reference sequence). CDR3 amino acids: CASRRGAAVLGSYEQFF. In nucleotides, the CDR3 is TGTGCCAGCAGGCGCGGAGCAGCGGTTCTAGGTTCGTATGAGCAGTTCTTC.

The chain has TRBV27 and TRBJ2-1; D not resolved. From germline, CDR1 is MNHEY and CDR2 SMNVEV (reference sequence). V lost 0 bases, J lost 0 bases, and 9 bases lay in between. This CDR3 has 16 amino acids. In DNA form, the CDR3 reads TGTGCCAGCAGTTTATCGTTCCTGAGCTCCTACAATGAGCAGTTCTTC. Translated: CASSLSFLSSYNEQFF.

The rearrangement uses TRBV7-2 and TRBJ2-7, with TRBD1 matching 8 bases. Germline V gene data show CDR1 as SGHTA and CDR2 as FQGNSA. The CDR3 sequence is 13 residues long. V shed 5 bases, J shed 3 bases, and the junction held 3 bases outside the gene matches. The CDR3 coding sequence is TGTGCCAGCAGCCCCGACAGGGGCTACGAGCAGTACTTC. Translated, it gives CASSPDRGYEQYF.

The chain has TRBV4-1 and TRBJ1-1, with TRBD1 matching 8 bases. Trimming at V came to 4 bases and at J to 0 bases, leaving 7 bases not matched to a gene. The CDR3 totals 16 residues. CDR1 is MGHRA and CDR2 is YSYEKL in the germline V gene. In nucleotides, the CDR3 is TGCGCCAGCAGCCGAGGACAGGGATCCTTGAACACTGAAGCTTTCTTT. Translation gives CASSRGQGSLNTEAFF.

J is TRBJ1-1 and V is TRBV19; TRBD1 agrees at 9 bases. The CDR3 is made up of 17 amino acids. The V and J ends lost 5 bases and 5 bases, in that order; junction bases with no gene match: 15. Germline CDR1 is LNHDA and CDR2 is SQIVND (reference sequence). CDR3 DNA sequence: TGTGCCAGTAGTTTAACAGGGGGCGGGATGGGTGGTACTGAAGCTTTCTTT. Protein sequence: CASSLTGGGMGGTEAFF.

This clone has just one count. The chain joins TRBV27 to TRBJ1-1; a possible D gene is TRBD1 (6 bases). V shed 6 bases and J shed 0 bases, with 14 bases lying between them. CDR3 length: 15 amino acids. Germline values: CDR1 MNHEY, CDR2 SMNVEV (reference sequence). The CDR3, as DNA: TGTGCCAGCAGCTACCCCGGGACAATGAACACTGAAGCTTTCTTT. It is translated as CASSYPGTMNTEAFF.

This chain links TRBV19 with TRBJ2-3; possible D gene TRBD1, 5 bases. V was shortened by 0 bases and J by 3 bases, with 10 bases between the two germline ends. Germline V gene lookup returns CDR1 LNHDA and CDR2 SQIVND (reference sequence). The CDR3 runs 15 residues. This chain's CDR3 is CASSIEPQGTDTQYF. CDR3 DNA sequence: TGTGCCAGTAGTATAGAACCCCAGGGAACAGATACGCAGTATTTT. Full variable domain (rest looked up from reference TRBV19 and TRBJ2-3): DGGITQSPKYLFRKEGQNVTLSCEQNLNHDAMYWYRQDPGQGLRLIYYSQIVNDFQKGDIAEGYSVSREKKESFPLTVTSAQKNPTAFYLCASSIEPQGTDTQYFGPGTRLTVL.

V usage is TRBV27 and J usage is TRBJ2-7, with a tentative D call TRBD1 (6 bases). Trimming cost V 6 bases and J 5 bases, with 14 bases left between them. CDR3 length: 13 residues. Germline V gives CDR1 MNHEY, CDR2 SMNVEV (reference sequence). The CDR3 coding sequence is TGTGCCAGCAGCCTTGGACAGAACCACGAGCAGTACTTC. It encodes CASSLGQNHEQYF.

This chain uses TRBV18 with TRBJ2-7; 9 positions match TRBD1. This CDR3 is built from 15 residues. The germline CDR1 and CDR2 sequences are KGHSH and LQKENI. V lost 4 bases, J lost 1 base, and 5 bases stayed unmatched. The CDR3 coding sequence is TGTGCCAGCTCACTTACCGGGACAGGGTCCTACGAGCAGTACTTC. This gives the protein CASSLTGTGSYEQYF.

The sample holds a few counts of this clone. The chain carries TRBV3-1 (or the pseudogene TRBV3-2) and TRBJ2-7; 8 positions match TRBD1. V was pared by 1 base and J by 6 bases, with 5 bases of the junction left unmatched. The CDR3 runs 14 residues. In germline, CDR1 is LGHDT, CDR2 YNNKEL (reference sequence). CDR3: CASSQGARGLEQYF. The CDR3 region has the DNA TGTGCCAGCAGCCAAGGAGCCAGGGGGCTCGAGCAGTACTTC.

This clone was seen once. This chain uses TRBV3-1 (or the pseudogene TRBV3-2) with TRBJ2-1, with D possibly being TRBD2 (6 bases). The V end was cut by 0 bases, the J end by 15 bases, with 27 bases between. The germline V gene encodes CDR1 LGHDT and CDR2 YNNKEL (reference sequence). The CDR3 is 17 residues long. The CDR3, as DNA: TGTGCCAGCAGCCAAGATCTAGCGCCTCGGAGGATGAGCGGGTGGTTCTTC. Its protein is CASSQDLAPRRMSGWFF.